The 19 T cell receptor beta chains in this list originate from one sample, sequenced in a study of PD-1 blockade in classical Hodgkin lymphoma. Relapses following autologous stem cell transplantation were seen in all patients, with brentuximab vedotin exposure varying. The authors purified CD4+ T cells from thawed PBMCs by magnetic negative selection. Only in-frame clones appear in the TCRdb table, and some are missing; sequencing was by immunoSEQ multiplex PCR. The sample has some 4,200 clones, 87% seen once. This specimen consisted of CD4+ T cells from blood, obtained at baseline. Receptors originate from a human donor with classical Hodgkin lymphoma.

J is TRBJ1-5 and V is TRBV5-1, with D unclear. Germline V gene data show CDR1 as SGHRS and CDR2 as YFSETQ. Trimming pared 8 bases from V and 0 bases from J, leaving 9 bases between. The length of the CDR3 is 13 residues. CDR3 sequence reads: CARRKDSNQPQHF. CDR3 nucleotide sequence: TGCGCCAGGAGGAAAGATAGCAATCAGCCCCAGCATTTT.

This chain joins TRBV2 and TRBJ1-3; D is perhaps TRBD1 (6 bases). The CDR3 is made up of 16 amino acids. Looked up from germline, CDR1 is SNHLY and CDR2 is FYNNEI. V dropped 7 bases and J dropped 3 bases, with 19 bases sitting between them. CDR3: CASTTTAGTLGNTIYF. DNA for the CDR3: TGTGCCAGCACTACTACGGCCGGGACACTTGGAAACACCATATATTTT.

The chain combines TRBV5-1 with TRBJ1-5, with D perhaps TRBD1 (6 bases). Germline V CDR1 and CDR2: SGHRS, YFSETQ. V lost 4 bases to trimming and J lost 3 bases, with 11 bases between them. The CDR3 sequence is 14 residues long. CDR3 amino acids: CASSPTGPNQPQHF. As DNA, the CDR3 is TGCGCCAGCAGCCCGACAGGACCCAATCAGCCCCAGCATTTT.

This clone was detected a few times. The chain uses TRBV11-2 and TRBJ2-2; 7 nucleotides align to TRBD2. This CDR3 is 16 amino acids long. CDR1 is SGHAT, CDR2 FQNNGV, per germline. The V segment lost 5 bases and the J segment 4 bases; nucleotides outside the gene matches: 10. Here the CDR3 reads CASSRLADASTGELFF. CDR3 sequence (DNA): TGTGCCAGCAGCCGACTAGCAGATGCGAGCACCGGGGAGCTGTTTTTT. Using reference TRBV11-2 and TRBJ2-2 for the parts outside the CDR3, the full variable domain is EAGVAQSPRYKIIEKRQSVAFWCNPISGHATLYWYQQILGQGPKLLIQFQNNGVVDDSQLPKDRFSAERLKGVDSTLKIQPAKLEDSAVYLCASSRLADASTGELFFGEGSRLTVL.

The chain is built from TRBV9 and TRBJ1-2; TRBD1 agrees at 8 bases. This CDR3 contains 12 residues. V shed 4 bases and J 8 bases; nucleotides not matched to a gene: 4. Germline V CDR1 and CDR2: SGDLS, YYNGEE. Written as DNA, the CDR3 is TGTGCCAGCAGCCCCGGACAGGGAGGCTACACCTTC. It codes for CASSPGQGGYTF.

The J gene is TRBJ2-7, the V gene TRBV6-6; no reliable D call. V was clipped by 5 bases and J by 2 bases, with 4 bases between them. This CDR3 is built from 11 residues. CDR1 is MNHNY, CDR2 SVGAGI, per germline (reference sequence). The CDR3 DNA sequence: TGTGCCAGCAGTCAGACCTACGAGCAGTACTTC. Translation: CASSQTYEQYF.

The chain employs TRBV19 and TRBJ1-1, with unresolved D. This CDR3 contains 15 residues. V was trimmed by 4 bases and J by 1 base, leaving 13 bases between them. The germline gives CDR1 LNHDA, CDR2 SQIVND (reference sequence). Here the CDR3 reads CASSTPFRPNTEAFF. The DNA of the CDR3 is TGTGCCAGTAGTACCCCTTTCCGCCCGAACACTGAAGCTTTCTTT. Full variable domain (rest looked up from reference TRBV19 and TRBJ1-1): DGGITQSPKYLFRKEGQNVTLSCEQNLNHDAMYWYRQDPGQGLRLIYYSQIVNDFQKGDIAEGYSVSREKKESFPLTVTSAQKNPTAFYLCASSTPFRPNTEAFFGQGTRLTVV.

V and J are TRBV5-1 and TRBJ1-5; 7 bases line up with TRBD1. The CDR3 contains 13 residues. V trimming: 3 bases; J trimming: 5 bases; junction bases outside the gene matches: 2. Germline V gene lookup returns CDR1 SGHRS and CDR2 YFSETQ. CDR3 protein: CASSWDSDQPQHF. The CDR3 nucleotides read TGCGCCAGCAGCTGGGACAGCGATCAGCCCCAGCATTTT.

This clone was found once. The chain joins TRBV5-1 to TRBJ2-1, with D unresolved. CDR1 and CDR2 (germline): SGHRS, YFSETQ. This CDR3 has 15 amino acids. The ends were cut back, 4 bases at V and 4 bases at J, with 15 bases in the middle. The CDR3 DNA is TGCGCCAGCAGCCCGGAAGGAAACCGGTACAATGAGCAGTTCTTC. This translates into CASSPEGNRYNEQFF. Based on the CDR3 plus reference TRBV5-1 and TRBJ2-1, the full variable domain is KAGVTQTPRYLIKTRGQQVTLSCSPISGHRSVSWYQQTPGQGLQFLFEYFSETQRNKGNFPGRFSGRQFSNSRSEMNVSTLELGDSALYLCASSPEGNRYNEQFFGPGTRLTVL.

This chain links TRBV15 with TRBJ1-5; D remains unclear. V lost 0 bases to trimming and J lost 8 bases, with 5 bases between them. Germline loops: CDR1 LNHNV, CDR2 YYDKDF (reference sequence). The CDR3 length is 12 residues. Here the CDR3 reads CATSREYKPQHF. In DNA form, the CDR3 reads TGTGCCACCAGCAGAGAATATAAGCCCCAGCATTTT.

This chain joins TRBV7-9 and TRBJ2-7; 9 bases map to TRBD1. Germline lookup yields CDR1 SEHNR and CDR2 FQNEAQ (reference sequence). V dropped 4 bases and J dropped 4; count of bases not matched to a gene: 5. This CDR3 is built from 14 residues. CDR3 sequence (DNA): TGTGCCAGCAGCTCGTCCGGACAGGGGTACGAGCAGTACTTC. It is translated as CASSSSGQGYEQYF.

The CDR3 region is CAISPQTTGNTEAFF. The CDR3 coding sequence is TGTGCCATCAGTCCCCAAACCACAGGAAACACTGAAGCTTTCTTT. This chain joins TRBV10-3 and TRBJ1-1; TRBD1 is a possible D gene (5 bases). Germline V CDR1 and CDR2: ENHRY, SYGVKD. Trimming pared 5 bases from V and 2 bases from J, leaving 15 bases between. CDR3 length equals 15 residues.

The V call is TRBV5-1, the J call TRBJ2-7; possible D gene TRBD1, 6 bases. This CDR3 comprises 12 residues. Germline assignment: CDR1 SGHRS and CDR2 YFSETQ. Trimming removed 2 bases from V and 7 bases from J, with 10 bases in between. CDR3 nucleotides: TGCGCCAGCAGCTTACAGGGCAGAGAGCAGTACTTC. Amino acid sequence: CASSLQGREQYF. Based on the CDR3 plus reference TRBV5-1 and TRBJ2-7, the full variable domain is KAGVTQTPRYLIKTRGQQVTLSCSPISGHRSVSWYQQTPGQGLQFLFEYFSETQRNKGNFPGRFSGRQFSNSRSEMNVSTLELGDSALYLCASSLQGREQYFGPGTRLTVT.

This clone showed up just once. V and J are TRBV7-9 and TRBJ1-1, with 7 bases identical to TRBD1. Germline trimming cut 2 bases from V and 0 bases from J; bases unmatched to any gene: 3. Germline V CDR1 and CDR2: SEHNR, FQNEAQ (reference sequence). CDR3 size: 15 residues. CDR3 nucleotides: TGTGCCAGCAGCTTACGACAGGGCATGAACACTGAAGCTTTCTTT. Amino acid sequence: CASSLRQGMNTEAFF. Variable domain in full (rest from reference TRBV7-9 and TRBJ1-1): DTGVSQNPRHKITKRGQNVTFRCDPISEHNRLYWYRQTLGQGPEFLTYFQNEAQLEKSRLLSDRFSAERPKGSFSTLEIQRTEQGDSAMYLCASSLRQGMNTEAFFGQGTRLTVV.

The chain employs TRBV7-2 and TRBJ1-5; tentative D call: TRBD1 (6 bases). Trimming stripped 1 base from V and 6 bases from J, with 16 bases between. CDR1 SGHTA and CDR2 FQGNSA come from the germline V gene. CDR3 size: 16 residues. The CDR3 here is CASSLGAQGSGQPQHF. CDR3 nucleotides: TGTGCCAGCAGCTTAGGTGCCCAGGGGTCGGGTCAGCCCCAGCATTTT.

The chain links TRBV28 to TRBJ2-5; 8 nucleotides align to TRBD2. The tail of the sequence fits TRBJ2-7 better, so the J call may be wrong. The germline V gene has CDR1 MDHEN and CDR2 SYDVKM. The CDR3 contains 11 residues. In DNA, the CDR3 is TGTCCACGGGGGGGTGCCTACGAGCAGTACTTC. It translates to CPRGGAYEQYF.

CDR3 region: CASSSATGGGGNTEAFF. DNA for the CDR3: TGCGCCAGCAGCTCTGCTACAGGCGGCGGGGGGAACACTGAAGCTTTCTTT. The V gene is TRBV5-1, the J gene TRBJ1-1, with D possibly TRBD1 on 5 matching bases. The CDR3 extends over 17 amino acids. Germline loops: CDR1 SGHRS, CDR2 YFSETQ. V lost 3 bases to trimming and J lost 1 base, with 19 bases between them.

The chain couples TRBV6-1 to TRBJ2-7; 8 bases agree with TRBD1. V shed 7 bases, J shed 9 bases, and the junction held 17 bases outside the gene matches. The germline gives CDR1 MNHNS, CDR2 SASEGT. CDR3 length: 15 amino acids. The CDR3 here is CASIRRQGLGDGQYF. Written as DNA, the CDR3 is TGTGCCAGCATCCGAAGACAGGGGTTAGGGGACGGGCAGTACTTC.

The V gene is TRBV28, the J gene TRBJ2-7, with 8 bases aligning to TRBD2. CDR1 is MDHEN and CDR2 is SYDVKM in the germline V gene. The CDR3 contains 11 residues. CDR3 DNA sequence: TGTCCACGGGGGGGTGCCTACGAGCAGTACTTC. Translation: CPRGGAYEQYF.